This TCR beta chain came from a study of cytomegalovirus exposure and HLA in healthy donors. General study results and limits: Some public TCRs appeared in many individuals, while most sequences were rare. Cytomegalovirus-associated status was assigned to roughly 160 TCR beta chains.

About this clone: The antigen remains undetermined.

This CDR3 has 14 residues. Trimming took off 7 bases at V and 6 bases at J, with 15 bases between the two ends. CDR1 is WNHNN and CDR2 is SYGVQD in the germline V gene (reference sequence). Repertoires were generated with immunoSEQ multiplex PCR, while TCRdb's copy carries only in-frame clones and drops some. The table lists some 72,000 clones, 96% of them singletons. The sample consisted of PBMCs. The chain couples TRBV10-1 to TRBJ2-2, with D possibly matching TRBD1 (6 bases). The TCR sequence derives from a man aged 18 to 30 in good health and CMV-seropositive. CDR3 region: CASNGGTVSGELFF. CDR3 coding DNA: TGCGCCAGCAATGGGGGCACGGTATCCGGGGAGCTGTTTTTT.